This T cell receptor (beta chain) was sequenced in a study of shared clonotypes between healthy human individuals. On the study more broadly: Per donor, three plates held CD4 naive cells, three held CD4 memory, two held CD8 naive and one held CD8 memory.

Sequencing was performed with immunoSEQ multiplex PCR; in TCRdb, only in-frame clones are kept and a portion is missing. The sample holds over 850,000 clones; around 78% are singletons and the top ten take about 0.52%. Turning to this clone: Its antigen is still unknown.

Broader study findings: Naive subsets generally had larger estimated richness than memory subsets. Relative to clonotypes present in all four donors, those not shared had lower generation probabilities.

The TCR originated in a young man in good health. Some clones in this sample may be carry-over from other donors' samples. Sequenced material: memory CD4+ T cells from PBMCs. Subset reported: CD45RA-negative fraction.

As DNA, the CDR3 is TGCGCCAGCAGTCCAGGACTTTCCACCTACGAGCAGTACTTC. This translates into CASSPGLSTYEQYF. The chain employs TRBV23-1 and TRBJ2-7, with D possibly being TRBD2 (5 bases). TRBV23-1 carries the ORF label, with uncertain function. CDR3 length: 14 amino acids. Trimming removed 4 bases from V and 2 bases from J, with 12 bases in between.